The entry below describes one T cell receptor (beta chain). CDR3 length: 17 residues. Germline V lookup: CDR1 MNHEY, CDR2 SMNVEV (reference sequence). Trimming took off 3 bases at V and 2 bases at J, with 20 bases between the two ends. This record belongs to a study of blood T cell repertoires in COVID-19. Study details: Both acute and convalescent COVID-19 samples were obtained from the United States, Italy and Spain. Nucleic acid was either cDNA or gDNA, and it came from T cells, B-cell-depleted T cells, or PBMCs.

Per the original methods: Amplification with reference gene primers provided the estimates of nucleated cell counts. Here immunoSEQ multiplex PCR was the method, and the copy in TCRdb shows in-frame clones only, minus some. The DNA was the basis for D and trimming; V, J and clone size are from that table. The sample records 140,000 or so clones, under 90% being singletons. The sample consisted of peripheral blood. The TCR comes from a human donor in a cohort sampled during active COVID-19. The chain combines TRBV27 with TRBJ2-7; TRBD2 might be the D (6 bases). The CDR3, as DNA: TGTGCCAGCAGTTTGAAAGCGGGTATGGGTAGGGCCTACGAGCAGTACTTC. Its protein product is CASSLKAGMGRAYEQYF.